This TCR beta chain was documented in a study of CD8 T cells in Susac syndrome (dated 2019 in TCRdb). Regarding the study in general: Repertoire sequencing was used to test whether CD8+ T cell activation and differentiation in Susac syndrome was antigen driven. The study compared CD8+ T cell repertoire clonality among roughly 12 healthy donors, around 14 Susac syndrome patients and 15 multiple sclerosis patients.

On this clonotype itself: Its antigen remains unidentified. There are no base qualities to consult, and no much larger clone falls within one base.

Peripheral blood CD8+ and CD4+ T cells from healthy donors, Susac syndrome patients and multiple sclerosis patients were profiled using high-throughput TCR beta sequencing. Multiple sclerosis controls were treatment-naive patients with stable or active relapsing-remitting disease fulfilling revised McDonald criteria. Bulk CD8+ and CD4+ T cells were purified by magnetic negative isolation, whereas CD8+ TEMRA cells were enriched by FACS. Blood was collected in EDTA tubes and processed within 24 hours, with PBMCs isolated through density gradient centrifugation. PBMCs intended for TCR sequencing were frozen in liquid nitrogen and were later thawed in a 37 degrees C water bath. A purity of at least 90% was achieved for sorted or isolated CD4+, CD8+ and CD8+ TEMRA cells. Findings and caveats that apply to the study as a whole: The number of individuals in the TCR sequencing and HLA analysis was recognized as being relatively small.

The germline V gene encodes CDR1 MNHEY and CDR2 SMNVEV (reference sequence). The CDR3 covers 15 residues, taking in both the cysteine and the phenylalanine. Only CDR3 DNA is held: 45 bases, read in frame from base 1. Trimming removed 2 bases from V and 7 bases from J, leaving 12 bases between the germline ends. RNA was extracted using the RNeasy kit, and roughly 0.5 to 1 ug of the RNA was reverse transcribed with random hexamers. The immunoSEQ multiplex PCR assay, which covers 54 Vbeta and 13 Jbeta segments, was used to amplify TCR beta CDR3 regions. To correct PCR amplification bias, a synthetic template baseline was used for both primer optimization and computational correction. In the authors' own workflow: Reads were annotated to V, D and J genes per IMGT and analyzed with immunoSEQ Analyzer, keeping only productive sequences. Clonality was calculated as one minus the Shannon entropy normalized by log2 of the number of productive unique sequences. For each patient and control, public and private clones were evaluated among the 100 most prevalent clones. A clone was defined as Susac-specific if it was absent from the healthy and MS cohorts, from around 960 published viral clones and from other ImmuneACCESS disease sequences. Through fastp at Q25 and MiXCR, TCRdb rebuilt clones from the public reads, retaining in-frame beta chains. Each entry is one CDR3 protein sequence, shown with its most common DNA and genes. The V and J calls and clone size are TCRdb's, not the authors'. In all, the sample holds about 200,000 distinct CDR3 sequences, and roughly 90% of those were seen once. The top ten constitute around 0.15% of the sample.

The rearrangement combines TRBV27 with TRBJ1-6; the D gene is perhaps TRBD1, from 5 matching bases. Sequenced material: CD8+ T cells from PBMCs. The TCR comes from a human donor with multiple sclerosis. The CDR3 region reads CASSLGAQENSPLHF. DNA sequence: TGTGCCAGCAGTTTAGGGGCACAGGAAAATTCACCCCTCCACTTT.